Presented here are 20 T cell receptor beta chains from one specimen sequenced in a study of blood T cell repertoires in COVID-19. Clones were sequenced by immunoSEQ multiplex PCR, and TCRdb holds only the in-frame ones, with some missing. The top ten hold 8.5% to 10% of the sample, which has over 60,000 clones, around three quarters seen once. The sequenced sample was peripheral blood. All receptors derive from a human donor in a cohort sampled during active COVID-19.

The chain links TRBV10-1 to TRBJ2-7; D is possibly TRBD1 (6 bases). The V end lost 5 bases, the J end lost 6 bases, and 14 bases lay between the germline ends. This CDR3 comprises 13 residues. Germline-derived CDR1 and CDR2 are WNHNN and SYGVQD (reference sequence). The CDR3 loop reads CASSKVQGLEQYF. The CDR3 region has the DNA TGCGCCAGCAGTAAGGTACAGGGTCTCGAGCAGTACTTC.

V gene TRBV18 combines with J gene TRBJ2-5; 10 bases agree with TRBD1. Trimming at V came to 3 bases and at J to 5 bases, leaving 3 bases not matched to a gene. This CDR3 has 14 residues. Germline values: CDR1 KGHSH, CDR2 LQKENI. CDR3 protein: CASSPGQGSETQYF. DNA for the CDR3: TGTGCCAGCTCACCGGGACAGGGGAGCGAGACCCAGTACTTC.

The chain combines TRBV6-5 with TRBJ1-4; D ambiguous. Per germline, CDR1 MNHEY and CDR2 SVGAGI. V was shortened by 7 bases and J by 0 bases, with 12 bases between the two germline ends. The CDR3 loop spans 15 amino acids. The CDR3 loop is CASTRGLPTNEKLFF. The CDR3 DNA sequence: TGTGCCAGCACAAGAGGCCTACCAACTAATGAAAAACTGTTTTTT.

The J gene is TRBJ1-1, the V gene TRBV5-1; D perhaps matches TRBD1 (5 bases). The CDR3 loop spans 15 amino acids. Germline loops: CDR1 SGHRS, CDR2 YFSETQ. V was trimmed by 0 bases and J by 1 base, leaving 10 bases between them. CDR3 residues: CASSLDGHSNTEAFF. The CDR3 DNA sequence: TGCGCCAGCAGCTTGGACGGACACTCGAACACTGAAGCTTTCTTT.

J is TRBJ2-1 and V is TRBV27, with 11 bases lining up with TRBD2. Germline assignment: CDR1 MNHEY and CDR2 SMNVEV (reference sequence). This CDR3 comprises 16 residues. Unmatched junction bases numbered 13, after V lost 6 bases and J lost 9 bases. The CDR3 spells CASRLIAGGPFGEQFF. In DNA form, the CDR3 reads TGTGCCAGCAGACTCATAGCGGGAGGGCCATTCGGTGAGCAGTTCTTC.

This clone was seen only once. The J gene is TRBJ2-1, the V gene TRBV7-2, with TRBD2 identical over 13 bases. CDR1 and CDR2 (germline): SGHTA, FQGNSA. The CDR3 loop spans 16 amino acids. With V trimmed by 5 bases and J by 8 bases, 9 bases remained unmatched. CDR3 nucleotide sequence: TGTGCCAGCAGCCCCCGACTAGCGGGGGGCCACGATGAGCAGTTCTTC. Translated: CASSPRLAGGHDEQFF.

This chain links TRBV5-1 with TRBJ2-7; no clear D gene. Between the trimmed V and J ends, which lost 0 bases and 2 bases, there was a span of 9 bases. CDR1 SGHRS and CDR2 YFSETQ come from the germline V gene. The CDR3 has 14 residues. The CDR3 region has the DNA TGCGCCAGCAGCTTGGCCGGCGGCACCTACGAGCAGTACTTC. It is translated as CASSLAGGTYEQYF. Using reference TRBV5-1 and TRBJ2-7 for the parts outside the CDR3, the full variable domain is KAGVTQTPRYLIKTRGQQVTLSCSPISGHRSVSWYQQTPGQGLQFLFEYFSETQRNKGNFPGRFSGRQFSNSRSEMNVSTLELGDSALYLCASSLAGGTYEQYFGPGTRLTVT.

This chain uses TRBV5-8 with TRBJ2-7; TRBD2 matches 9 bases. The V segment lost 4 bases and the J segment 3 bases; nucleotides outside the gene matches: 11. Germline assignment: CDR1 SGHTS and CDR2 YDEGEE. The CDR3 is made up of 16 amino acids. The CDR3 protein is CASSRQGGAGGYEQYF. The CDR3 region has the DNA TGTGCCAGCAGCCGGCAGGGGGGAGCGGGAGGCTACGAGCAGTACTTC.

CDR3 DNA: TGTGCCAGCAGTCAGGGGCGCGACACTGAAGCTTTCTTT. The encoded protein is CASSQGRDTEAFF. V is TRBV12-3 or TRBV12-4 and J is TRBJ1-1; the D gene is possibly TRBD1 (6 bases). The CDR3 extends over 13 amino acids. V was clipped by 5 bases and J by 3 bases, with 10 bases between them.

The chain is built from TRBV7-2 and TRBJ2-3; 8 nucleotides align to TRBD2. The CDR3 is 15 residues long. Unmatched junction bases numbered 8, after V lost 3 bases and J lost 6 bases. Germline-derived CDR1 and CDR2 are SGHTA and FQGNSA. CDR3 in DNA: TGTGCCAGCAGCTTTGTTGCGGGGGGCGGGGATACGCAGTATTTT. Translating gives CASSFVAGGGDTQYF.

The chain employs TRBV12-3 or TRBV12-4 and TRBJ1-4, with 10 bases lining up with TRBD1. The length of the CDR3 is 13 residues. With V trimmed by 8 bases and J by 9 bases, 6 bases remained unmatched. The CDR3 sequence is CASHPGQGKKLFF. The CDR3 region has the DNA TGTGCCAGCCATCCGGGACAGGGGAAAAAACTGTTTTTT.

There are a few counts of this clone. V usage is TRBV5-1 and J usage is TRBJ1-1; no clear D gene. Trimming cost V 3 bases and J 1 base, with 16 bases left between them. The length of the CDR3 is 16 residues. CDR1 SGHRS and CDR2 YFSETQ come from the germline V gene. CDR3 DNA sequence: TGCGCCAGCAGCTCTGTGTATAGAGGGAAGAACACTGAAGCTTTCTTT. This codes for CASSSVYRGKNTEAFF.

The genes are TRBV7-9 and TRBJ2-3; a possible D gene is TRBD1 (5 bases). This CDR3 region has 12 residues. The V end was cut by 3 bases, the J end by 10 bases, with 11 bases between. Germline CDR1 reads SEHNR; CDR2 reads FQNEAQ (reference sequence). CDR3 sequence (DNA): TGTGCCAGCAGCTTGGAACTCAGGGCGCAGTATTTT. This sequence encodes CASSLELRAQYF.

V is TRBV4-3 and J is TRBJ1-6, with 7 bases fitting TRBD1. This CDR3 region has 16 residues. Germline V gives CDR1 LGHNA, CDR2 YSLEER. V lost 0 bases to trimming and J lost 9 bases; unmatched junction nucleotides: 8. CDR3 nucleotide sequence: TGCGCCAGCAGCCAAGACCCGACAGGGTCGGGTTCACCCCTCCACTTT. It codes for CASSQDPTGSGSPLHF.

The CDR3 region is CASGSGVVYTGELFF. CDR3 DNA: TGTGCCAGTGGATCAGGGGTCGTGTACACCGGGGAGCTGTTTTTT. The chain carries TRBV19 and TRBJ2-2; D is possibly TRBD1 (6 bases). The ends were cut back, 8 bases at V and 3 bases at J, with 16 bases in the middle. CDR1 and CDR2 from the germline V gene are LNHDA and SQIVND (reference sequence). The CDR3 is 15 residues long. The variable domain in full, with the rest retrieved from reference TRBV19 and TRBJ2-2, is DGGITQSPKYLFRKEGQNVTLSCEQNLNHDAMYWYRQDPGQGLRLIYYSQIVNDFQKGDIAEGYSVSREKKESFPLTVTSAQKNPTAFYLCASGSGVVYTGELFFGEGSRLTVL.

The genes are TRBV21-1 and TRBJ2-3; the table calls TRBD2, which could not be checked here. TRBV21-1 is reported as a pseudogene. The CDR3 covers 23 residues. CDR3 in DNA: TGTGCCAGCAGCAAAAAGGAGACTAGTAGACATCACCATCCACCGAAATGCACAGATACGCAGTATTTT. Translation: CASSKKETSRHHHPPKCTDTQYF.

A few counts support this clone. It is likely a read error, because the conserved phenylalanine at the end of the CDR3 is missing. No DNA is shown, since the ends of the CDR3 on it are uncertain; the CDR3 is the one TCRdb lists. V gene TRBV3-1 (or the pseudogene TRBV3-2) combines with J gene TRBJ2-7; TRBD2, the table's D call, lacks a check against the DNA. The CDR3 is 15 amino acids long, termini counted. Looked up from germline, CDR1 is LGHDT and CDR2 is YNNKEL (reference sequence). The CDR3 spells CASSQDILAGEEVCL.

To note about this clone: The sample holds other DNA sequences that translate to the same CDR3. This chain joins TRBV14 and TRBJ2-2; a possible D gene is TRBD2 (6 bases). CDR3 size: 14 residues. Germline assignment: CDR1 SGHDN and CDR2 FVKESK. Trimming left V 4 bases short and J 5 bases short, with 11 bases between. CDR3 region: CASSLQGGTGELFF. The CDR3 region has the DNA TGTGCCAGCAGCCTCCAGGGAGGTACCGGGGAGCTGTTTTTT.

A few counts support this clone. The chain has TRBV7-2 and TRBJ2-1; 7 positions agree with TRBD2. Germline V gene data show CDR1 as SGHTA and CDR2 as FQGNSA. Unmatched junction bases numbered 1, after V lost 5 bases and J lost 0 bases. The length of the CDR3 is 14 residues. The CDR3 here is CASSPSGSYNEQFF. The CDR3, as DNA: TGTGCCAGCAGCCCTAGCGGCTCCTACAATGAGCAGTTCTTC.

This chain links TRBV11-1 with TRBJ2-7; a weak D match, TRBD2 (6 bases). The CDR3 covers 13 residues. CDR1 and CDR2 from the germline V gene are SGHAT and FQDESV (reference sequence). V lost 5 bases to trimming and J lost 2 bases, with 10 bases between them. The CDR3 is CASSAGLTYEQYF. CDR3 nucleotides: TGTGCCAGCAGCGCGGGACTTACCTACGAGCAGTACTTC.